This TCR beta chain comes out of a study of cytomegalovirus exposure and HLA in healthy donors. Study findings and constraints: Common viral pathogens seemed, in a later analysis, to connect with several of the most significant clusters. Within an earlier analysis, most TCR beta V segments proved productive either about 90% or about 30% of the time.

Concerning this clone: Its matching antigen is unknown.

Germline values: CDR1 MNHEY, CDR2 SMNVEV (reference sequence). This CDR3 spans 11 amino acids. Trimming removed 10 bases at V and 8 bases at J, with 14 bases between. The PCR ran on 60 Vbeta and 13 Jbeta primers. Assay used: immunoSEQ multiplex PCR; TCRdb lists only in-frame clones, some missing. This table holds 130,000 to 150,000 clones, roughly 80% found once. This clonotype was sampled from a man aged 18 to 30 in good health and CMV-seronegative. The chain has TRBV27 and TRBJ1-2; D remains unclear. Sample: PBMCs. This CDR3 reads CATTGPGGYTF. In DNA form, the CDR3 reads TGTGCCACCACTGGACCGGGAGGCTACACCTTC.